This TCR beta chain was identified during a study of control samples from healthy donors and cancer patients. Sequencing used immunoSEQ multiplex PCR; TCRdb keeps in-frame clones, though not all of them. The data hold some 110,000 clones, with about 94% observed a single time. Germline assignment: CDR1 MNHEY and CDR2 SMNVEV (reference sequence). This CDR3 comprises 16 residues. The V gene end was trimmed by 3 bases and the J gene end by 7 bases; junction bases not matched to a gene: 10. Sequencing used blood. The receptor's source is a man aged 25-40 years in good health. V is TRBV27 and J is TRBJ1-5; 9 bases are shared with TRBD1. The CDR3 region is CASSLVGTGFGQPQHF. The CDR3 bases are TGTGCCAGCAGTTTGGTAGGGACAGGGTTTGGACAGCCCCAGCATTTT.